The next 18 T cell receptor beta chains were all read from a single sample in a study of T cell responses to AZD1222 COVID-19 vaccine. The table came from immunoSEQ multiplex PCR; TCRdb's copy has only in-frame clones and leaves some out. The data show 90,000 to 100,000 clones, about 89% seen once. The specimen comprised peripheral blood, sampled on day 0 of AZD1222 vaccination. The source is an adult in good health.

This chain uses TRBV4-1 with TRBJ1-1; TRBD1 matches 7 bases. The CDR3 loop spans 16 amino acids. The germline gives CDR1 MGHRA, CDR2 YSYEKL. Trimming at V came to 1 base and at J to 2 bases, leaving 7 bases not matched to a gene. As DNA, the CDR3 is TGCGCCAGCAGCCAAGTTAGGGACAGACTTAACACTGAAGCTTTCTTT. This translates into CASSQVRDRLNTEAFF.

This clone has just one count. This chain links TRBV11-2 with TRBJ2-2; no definite D call. V lost 0 bases and J 5 bases, leaving 7 bases between the germline ends. Germline-derived CDR1 and CDR2 are SGHAT and FQNNGV. The CDR3 is 14 amino acids. The CDR3 region is CASSLDKGTGELFF. Written as DNA, the CDR3 is TGTGCCAGCAGCTTAGATAAGGGAACCGGGGAGCTGTTTTTT.

This chain uses TRBV11-3 with TRBJ2-1, with 8 bases lining up with TRBD2. Germline CDR1 SGHNT, CDR2 YENEEA. This CDR3 has 16 residues. The V segment lost 2 bases and the J segment 2 bases; nucleotides outside the gene matches: 5. CDR3 amino acids: CASSLNRGGTYNEQFF. As DNA, the CDR3 is TGTGCCAGCAGCTTAAATCGGGGGGGCACCTACAATGAGCAGTTCTTC.

The chain uses TRBV7-9 and TRBJ2-1; D is undetermined. Trimming took off 4 bases at V and 6 bases at J, with 4 bases between the two ends. The CDR3 runs 11 residues. Germline CDR1 SEHNR, CDR2 FQNEAQ (reference sequence). In nucleotides, the CDR3 is TGTGCCAGCAGCTCCGGCAATGAGCAGTTCTTC. It encodes CASSSGNEQFF.

The gene calls are TRBV15 and TRBJ1-6, with D perhaps matching TRBD1 (5 bases). With 8 bases removed from V and 7 bases from J, the gap between germline ends came to 15 bases. The CDR3 is 14 residues long. CDR1 is LNHNV and CDR2 is YYDKDF in the germline V gene (reference sequence). DNA for the CDR3: TGTGCCACCCGGGCGGGACTGCCGAATTCACCCCTCCACTTT. It is translated as CATRAGLPNSPLHF.

This clone was observed a single time. The chain links TRBV7-2 to TRBJ1-4; D is ambiguous. The CDR3 loop spans 15 amino acids. Trimming removed 1 base at V and 8 bases at J, with 14 bases between. The germline gives CDR1 SGHTA, CDR2 FQGNSA. The CDR3 protein is CASSLGSQPREKLFF. DNA for the CDR3: TGTGCCAGCAGCTTAGGATCTCAGCCGCGAGAAAAACTGTTTTTT.

This clone was seen just once. J is TRBJ2-2 and V is TRBV5-1; 8 nucleotides agree with TRBD1. The V and J ends lost 4 bases and 2 bases, in that order; junction bases with no gene match: 7. Germline CDR1 reads SGHRS; CDR2 reads YFSETQ. CDR3 length: 16 amino acids. The CDR3 reads CASSPAAGGNTGELFF. In DNA form, the CDR3 reads TGCGCCAGCAGCCCGGCTGCAGGGGGCAACACCGGGGAGCTGTTTTTT. The whole variable domain, filled in from reference TRBV5-1 and TRBJ2-2, reads KAGVTQTPRYLIKTRGQQVTLSCSPISGHRSVSWYQQTPGQGLQFLFEYFSETQRNKGNFPGRFSGRQFSNSRSEMNVSTLELGDSALYLCASSPAAGGNTGELFFGEGSRLTVL.

The chain is built from TRBV18 and TRBJ1-2, with D hard to call. CDR3 length equals 13 residues. The V gene's germline CDR1 is KGHSH and CDR2 LQKENI. The V end was cut by 3 bases, the J end by 2 bases, with 7 bases between. This CDR3 is CASSPSGNYGYTF. The CDR3 nucleotides read TGTGCCAGCTCACCGTCTGGGAACTATGGCTACACCTTC.

The chain combines TRBV29-1 with TRBJ2-3, with 10 bases lining up with TRBD1. The CDR3 is 15 amino acids. Germline CDR1 reads SQVTM; CDR2 reads ANQGSEA. The J segment lost 2 bases and the V segment lost 6 bases, leaving 8 bases of the junction unmatched. In DNA, the CDR3 is TGCAGCGTGACCGGACAGGGGGGGACCACAGATACGCAGTATTTT. This sequence encodes CSVTGQGGTTDTQYF.

V gene TRBV4-1 combines with J gene TRBJ2-5, with 8 bases fitting TRBD1. The CDR3 contains 15 residues. Per germline, CDR1 MGHRA and CDR2 YSYEKL. J was trimmed by 2 bases and V by 5 bases; bases with no gene match: 7. The CDR3 region is CASSKPGQAQETQYF. The CDR3 coding sequence is TGCGCCAGCAGCAAGCCGGGACAGGCTCAAGAGACCCAGTACTTC.

The rearrangement links TRBV19 to TRBJ2-7; D uncertain. In germline, CDR1 is LNHDA, CDR2 SQIVND (reference sequence). This CDR3 has 13 amino acids. V was pared by 3 bases and J by 2 bases, with 8 bases between. Here the CDR3 DNA reads TGTGCCAGTAGTATCCAACACCCCTACGAGCAGTACTTC. Translated: CASSIQHPYEQYF.

V gene TRBV6-5 combines with J gene TRBJ1-3, with D possibly being TRBD1 (5 bases). The CDR3 covers 15 residues. Germline V lookup: CDR1 MNHEY, CDR2 SVGAGI. V was pared by 6 bases and J by 2 bases, with 14 bases between. CDR3 sequence reads: CASSTDSFTGNTIYF. The CDR3 DNA follows: TGTGCCAGCAGCACTGACAGTTTTACTGGAAACACCATATATTTT.

This clone was seen more than once but under ten times. The chain combines TRBV10-3 with TRBJ2-3; D is unclear. Trimming pared 2 bases from V and 0 bases from J, leaving 9 bases between. In germline, CDR1 is ENHRY, CDR2 SYGVKD. The CDR3 runs 15 residues. The CDR3 loop is CAISEPHSSTDTQYF. The DNA of the CDR3 is TGTGCCATCAGTGAGCCCCACTCTAGCACAGATACGCAGTATTTT.

The chain couples TRBV11-3 to TRBJ2-2; D gene uncertain. The CDR3 length is 15 residues. Trimming left V 1 base short and J 6 bases short, with 12 bases between. Germline assignment: CDR1 SGHNT and CDR2 YENEEA. Here the CDR3 reads CASSLGGFNAGELFF. In DNA, the CDR3 is TGTGCCAGCAGCTTAGGCGGCTTTAATGCCGGGGAGCTGTTTTTT. Full variable domain (missing parts from reference TRBV11-3 and TRBJ2-2): EAGVVQSPRYKIIEKKQPVAFWCNPISGHNTLYWYLQNLGQGPELLIRYENEEAVDDSQLPKDRFSAERLKGVDSTLKIQPAELGDSAVYLCASSLGGFNAGELFFGEGSRLTVL.

This chain joins TRBV5-1 and TRBJ1-1; 10 bases agree with TRBD1. The V gene end was trimmed by 8 bases and the J gene end by 1 base; junction bases not matched to a gene: 5. Looked up from germline, CDR1 is SGHRS and CDR2 is YFSETQ. This CDR3 spans 14 amino acids. This CDR3 is CASRGTGENTEAFF. Written as DNA, the CDR3 is TGCGCCAGTCGGGGGACAGGGGAGAACACTGAAGCTTTCTTT. Full variable domain (missing parts from reference TRBV5-1 and TRBJ1-1): KAGVTQTPRYLIKTRGQQVTLSCSPISGHRSVSWYQQTPGQGLQFLFEYFSETQRNKGNFPGRFSGRQFSNSRSEMNVSTLELGDSALYLCASRGTGENTEAFFGQGTRLTVV.

This clone was seen just once. The chain has TRBV15 and TRBJ1-1; 10 bases agree with TRBD1. V was clipped by 0 bases and J by 2 bases; unmatched bases: 3. The CDR3 has 16 amino acids. Germline V CDR1 and CDR2: LNHNV, YYDKDF (reference sequence). CDR3 sequence (DNA): TGTGCCACCAGCAGAGATTCGACAGGGGGCAACACTGAAGCTTTCTTT. Translating it yields CATSRDSTGGNTEAFF.

The rearrangement uses TRBV5-1 and TRBJ1-1, with D possibly matching TRBD1 (6 bases). The V end lost 1 base, the J end lost 1 base, and 14 bases lay between the germline ends. The CDR3 is 16 amino acids. Germline V gene data show CDR1 as SGHRS and CDR2 as YFSETQ. The CDR3 is CASSLPAGASNTEAFF. The CDR3 DNA follows: TGCGCCAGCAGCTTGCCCGCGGGGGCTTCGAACACTGAAGCTTTCTTT.

This chain connects TRBV19 to TRBJ2-7; either TRBD1 or TRBD2 may supply D (6 bases each). The CDR3 runs 15 residues. V was shortened by 4 bases and J by 3 bases, with 16 bases between the two germline ends. Germline V gene sequence: CDR1 LNHDA, CDR2 SQIVND (reference sequence). CDR3 residues: CASSTLARGLYEQYF. The CDR3, as DNA: TGTGCCAGTAGTACCCTCGCCCGGGGGCTCTACGAGCAGTACTTC.